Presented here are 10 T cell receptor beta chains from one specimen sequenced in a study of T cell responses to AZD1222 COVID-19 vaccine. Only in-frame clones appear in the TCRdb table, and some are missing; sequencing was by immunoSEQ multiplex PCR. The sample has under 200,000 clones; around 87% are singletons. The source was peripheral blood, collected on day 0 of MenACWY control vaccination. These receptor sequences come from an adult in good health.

The CDR3, as DNA: TGTGCCAGCAAAGTCTGGGGGCAGGGGGCGAACACCGGGGAGCTGTTTTTT. Protein: CASKVWGQGANTGELFF. The chain is built from TRBV2 and TRBJ2-2; 7 nucleotides match TRBD1. The V and J ends lost 7 bases and 0 bases, in that order; junction bases with no gene match: 11. The V gene's germline CDR1 is SNHLY and CDR2 FYNNEI. The CDR3 has 17 residues. The entire variable domain, with the rest obtained from reference TRBV2 and TRBJ2-2, is as follows: EPEVTQTPSHQVTQMGQEVILRCVPISNHLYFYWYRQILGQKVEFLVSFYNNEISEKSEIFDDQFSVERPDGSNFTLKIRSTKLEDSAMYFCASKVWGQGANTGELFFGEGSRLTVL.

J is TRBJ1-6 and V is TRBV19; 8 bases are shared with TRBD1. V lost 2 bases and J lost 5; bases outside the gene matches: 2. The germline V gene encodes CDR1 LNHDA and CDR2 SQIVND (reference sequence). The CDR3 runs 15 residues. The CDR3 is CASSIPGQDNSPLHF. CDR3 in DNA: TGTGCCAGTAGTATACCGGGACAGGATAATTCACCCCTCCACTTT.

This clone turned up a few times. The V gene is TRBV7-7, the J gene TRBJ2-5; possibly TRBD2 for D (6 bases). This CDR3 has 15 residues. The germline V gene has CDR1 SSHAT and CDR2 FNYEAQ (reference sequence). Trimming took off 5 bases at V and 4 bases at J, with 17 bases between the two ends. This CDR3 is CASSPAGTQGETQYF. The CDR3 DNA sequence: TGTGCCAGCAGCCCGGCCGGGACTCAAGGAGAGACCCAGTACTTC.

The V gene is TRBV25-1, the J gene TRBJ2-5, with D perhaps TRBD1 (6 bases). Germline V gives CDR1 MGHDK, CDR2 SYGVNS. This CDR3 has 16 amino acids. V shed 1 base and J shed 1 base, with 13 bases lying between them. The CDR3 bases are TGTGCCAGCAGTGAATGGGGGCCGGGACCCCAAGAGACCCAGTACTTC. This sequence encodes CASSEWGPGPQETQYF.

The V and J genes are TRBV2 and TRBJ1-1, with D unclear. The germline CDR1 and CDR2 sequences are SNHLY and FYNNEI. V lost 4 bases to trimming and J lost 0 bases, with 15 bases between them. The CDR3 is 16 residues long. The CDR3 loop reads CASSVGPALLNTEAFF. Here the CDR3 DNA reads TGTGCCAGCAGTGTAGGGCCAGCCTTGCTGAACACTGAAGCTTTCTTT.

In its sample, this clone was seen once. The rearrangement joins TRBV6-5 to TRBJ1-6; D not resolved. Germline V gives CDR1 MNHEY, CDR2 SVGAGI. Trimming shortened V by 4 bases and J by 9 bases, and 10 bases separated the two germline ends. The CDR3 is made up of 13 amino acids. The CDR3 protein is CASSSYMTSPLHF. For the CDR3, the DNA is TGTGCCAGCAGTTCATACATGACTTCACCCCTCCACTTT.

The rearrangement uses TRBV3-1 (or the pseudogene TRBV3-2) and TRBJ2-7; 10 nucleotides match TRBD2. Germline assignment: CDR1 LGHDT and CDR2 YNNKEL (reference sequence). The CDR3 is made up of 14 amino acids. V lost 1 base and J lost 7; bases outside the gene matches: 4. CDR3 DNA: TGTGCCAGCAGCCAAGTAGCGGGGGGCGAGGAGCAGTACTTC. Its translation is CASSQVAGGEEQYF.

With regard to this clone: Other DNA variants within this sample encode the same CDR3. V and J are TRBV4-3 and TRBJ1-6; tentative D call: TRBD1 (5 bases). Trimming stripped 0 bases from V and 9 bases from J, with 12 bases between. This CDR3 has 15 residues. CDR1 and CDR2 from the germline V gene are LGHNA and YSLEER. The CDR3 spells CASSQDRQGGSPLHF. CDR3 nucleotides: TGCGCCAGCAGCCAAGATCGGCAGGGTGGTTCACCCCTCCACTTT.

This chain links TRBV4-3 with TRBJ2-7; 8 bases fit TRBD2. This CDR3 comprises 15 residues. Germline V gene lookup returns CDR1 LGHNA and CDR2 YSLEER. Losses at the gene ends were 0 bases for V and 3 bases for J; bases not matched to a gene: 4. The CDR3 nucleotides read TGCGCCAGCAGCCAAGATGCGGGGGGAAACTACGAGCAGTACTTC. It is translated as CASSQDAGGNYEQYF.

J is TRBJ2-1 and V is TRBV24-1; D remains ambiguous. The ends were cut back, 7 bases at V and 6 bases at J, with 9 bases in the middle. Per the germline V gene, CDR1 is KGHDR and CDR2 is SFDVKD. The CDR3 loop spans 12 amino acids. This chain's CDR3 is CATSFAGNEQFF. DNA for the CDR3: TGTGCCACCAGCTTCGCCGGCAATGAGCAGTTCTTC.